The 2 T cell receptor beta chains listed next were all sequenced from one sample in a study of vaccination effects on CD4 cells after COVID-19. No antigen is known for these receptors. The authors isolated CD4+ T cells after around 9 days of culture. The participants, recipients of two vaccine doses, got either BNT162b2 or mRNA-1273. TCRdb keeps only in-frame clones here, not all; method: immunoSEQ multiplex PCR. The profile shows about 40,000 clones, around 71% of them singletons. Source: CD4+ T cells from PBMCs cultured without peptide, taken after COVID-19 vaccination. All receptors come from a human donor who received a COVID-19 vaccine.

The V call is TRBV30, the J call TRBJ1-5, with 8 bases lining up with TRBD1. From germline, CDR1 is GTSNPN and CDR2 SVGIG (reference sequence). This CDR3 has 14 amino acids. V was clipped by 3 bases and J by 6 bases; unmatched bases: 7. CDR3 sequence: CAWSAGQGVQPQHF. The CDR3 DNA is TGTGCCTGGAGCGCCGGACAGGGAGTTCAGCCCCAGCATTTT.

This chain uses TRBV10-3 with TRBJ1-5, with 7 nucleotides matching TRBD1. The junction had 0 bases not matched to a gene; V was cut back by 0 bases and J by 4 bases. The length of the CDR3 is 14 residues. Germline V gene lookup returns CDR1 ENHRY and CDR2 SYGVKD. The DNA for the CDR3 is TGTGCCATCAGTGAGTCGGGACAGAATCAGCCCCAGCATTTT. Translated, it gives CAISESGQNQPQHF.